This T cell receptor beta chain was retrieved from a study of shared clonotypes between healthy human individuals. The wider study: Donors consisted of a couple of women and three men between 18 and 49.

Worth noting for this clone: Its antigen is currently unknown.

There are 15 residues in the CDR3. Germline CDR1 and CDR2: SGHAT and FQNNGV. V dropped 5 bases and J dropped 2 bases, with 14 bases sitting between them. Overall study findings and caveats: Specimens sampled were limited to blood, with tissue repertoires likely differing.

TCRdb's copy holds only in-frame clones and misses some; the assay was immunoSEQ multiplex PCR. The sample holds around 700,000 clones, roughly 70% seen once. CD45RA+ naive and CD45RA-negative memory subsets were separated from CD4+ cells. This chain connects TRBV11-2 to TRBJ2-3; a weak D match, TRBD2 (6 bases). This TCR was sampled from a woman aged 30 to 39 in good health. Material: memory CD4+ T cells sorted from blood. Sample subset: CD45RA-negative fraction. This CDR3 reads CASSPRLDLTDTQYF. CDR3 coding DNA: TGTGCCAGCAGCCCAAGACTAGACCTCACAGATACGCAGTATTTT.